A single sample gave rise to the 17 T cell receptor beta chains below, sequenced in a study of T cell changes during pregnancy in multiple sclerosis. Some clones are missing from TCRdb's copy, which holds only in-frame ones; the method was immunoSEQ multiplex PCR. The profile shows roughly 25,000 clones, roughly nine tenths of them singletons. The sample was CD8+ T cells from peripheral blood mononuclear cells, taken in the second trimester of pregnancy. These receptors all come from a female donor with multiple sclerosis, enrolled in a pregnancy study.

This clone appeared a few times. The genes are TRBV7-9 and TRBJ2-2; possibly TRBD2 for D (6 bases). This CDR3 comprises 14 residues. V was pared by 5 bases and J by 3 bases, with 10 bases between. The germline gives CDR1 SEHNR, CDR2 FQNEAQ (reference sequence). CDR3 sequence (DNA): TGTGCCAGCAGCCTGACTAGTGACACCGGGGAGCTGTTTTTT. It is translated as CASSLTSDTGELFF.

The CDR3 bases are TGTGCCATCGGAGGGCCCCGGACTAGTGTGAACACCGGGGAGCTGTTTTTT. Protein product: CAIGGPRTSVNTGELFF. The chain has TRBV10-3 and TRBJ2-2; 7 nucleotides align to TRBD2. This CDR3 has 17 amino acids. Germline V lookup: CDR1 ENHRY, CDR2 SYGVKD. With V trimmed by 8 bases and J by 1 base, 13 bases remained unmatched.

The chain combines TRBV5-6 with TRBJ2-1; TRBD2 agrees at 8 bases. This CDR3 comprises 19 residues. V was pared by 0 bases and J by 0 bases, with 11 bases of the junction left unmatched. CDR1 is SGHDT and CDR2 is YYEEEE in the germline V gene. This CDR3 reads CASSLVGGLGLSSYNEQFF. The CDR3 DNA reads TGTGCCAGCAGCTTGGTGGGGGGACTAGGATTGAGCTCCTACAATGAGCAGTTCTTC.

The V gene is TRBV7-2, the J gene TRBJ2-1; D is perhaps TRBD2 (5 bases). V was pared by 5 bases and J by 2 bases, with 10 bases between. Germline V gene sequence: CDR1 SGHTA, CDR2 FQGNSA. The CDR3 covers 14 residues. CDR3 region: CASSHEGPYNEQFF. The CDR3 DNA sequence: TGTGCCAGCAGCCACGAGGGCCCCTACAATGAGCAGTTCTTC.

The chain combines TRBV7-2 with TRBJ1-1; D is undetermined. The germline V gene has CDR1 SGHTA and CDR2 FQGNSA. Trimming removed 1 base at V and 7 bases at J, with 13 bases between. The CDR3 loop spans 14 amino acids. The CDR3 nucleotides read TGTGCCAGCAGCTTAGGGGGTTCGGGGATTGAAGCTTTCTTT. It yields the protein CASSLGGSGIEAFF.

This clone was seen only once. The rearrangement links TRBV9 to TRBJ2-7; 9 positions match TRBD1. Unmatched junction bases numbered 3, after V lost 3 bases and J lost 2 bases. The CDR3 sequence is 14 residues long. Germline V lookup: CDR1 SGDLS, CDR2 YYNGEE. The CDR3 nucleotides read TGTGCCAGCAGCGGTACAGGGGGCGCCTACGAGCAGTACTTC. Translating gives CASSGTGGAYEQYF.

The chain employs TRBV18 and TRBJ1-1; possibly TRBD1 for D (5 bases). The germline V gene has CDR1 KGHSH and CDR2 LQKENI. V gave up 0 bases and J gave up 7 bases, with 12 bases separating them. The CDR3 contains 14 residues. The CDR3 DNA reads as TGTGCCAGCTCACCACCGACAGAACTAAATGAAGCTTTCTTT. It encodes CASSPPTELNEAFF.

The chain is built from TRBV6-1 and TRBJ2-5; TRBD1 might be the D (6 bases). This CDR3 has 13 residues. Per germline, CDR1 MNHNS and CDR2 SASEGT. V was trimmed by 9 bases and J by 4 bases, leaving 15 bases between them. Here the CDR3 DNA reads TGTGCCAGGGGCAGGGGTCTTGGAGAGACCCAGTACTTC. Translating gives CARGRGLGETQYF.

The chain carries TRBV6-5 and TRBJ2-7, with TRBD1 identical over 11 bases. Trimming cost V 4 bases and J 4 bases; bases outside gene matches: 3. The CDR3 is 14 amino acids. Germline lookup yields CDR1 MNHEY and CDR2 SVGAGI. CDR3 in amino acids: CASSLGQGAYEQYF. For the CDR3, the DNA is TGTGCCAGCAGTTTAGGACAGGGGGCTTACGAGCAGTACTTC.

V is TRBV27 and J is TRBJ2-1, with 12 positions matching TRBD2. The CDR3 consists of 13 residues. V lost 8 bases, J lost 4 bases, and 0 bases stayed unmatched. CDR1 MNHEY and CDR2 SMNVEV come from the germline V gene (reference sequence). In DNA, the CDR3 is TGTGCCAGCGGACTAGCGGGATACAATGAGCAGTTCTTC. Amino acid sequence: CASGLAGYNEQFF.

V is TRBV5-5 and J is TRBJ2-1; 7 nucleotides agree with TRBD2. J lost 4 bases, V lost 6 bases, and 10 bases had no gene match. Germline V gives CDR1 SGHKS, CDR2 YYEKEE (reference sequence). There are 15 residues in the CDR3. CDR3 DNA sequence: TGTGCCAGCACGATGGACTGGGGGGGATACAATGAGCAGTTCTTC. Protein product: CASTMDWGGYNEQFF.

This CDR3 reads CASSLVLARAYEQYF. The CDR3 bases are TGTGCCAGCAGCTTAGTATTAGCTAGAGCCTACGAGCAGTACTTC. V and J are TRBV11-2 and TRBJ2-7; D remains unclear. Per the germline V gene, CDR1 is SGHAT and CDR2 is FQNNGV. The V and J ends lost 1 base and 2 bases respectively, with 12 bases between them. This CDR3 contains 15 residues.

V and J are TRBV30 and TRBJ2-1; TRBD2 matches at 11 bases. Germline V gives CDR1 GTSNPN, CDR2 SVGIG (reference sequence). V shed 0 bases and J 7 bases; nucleotides not matched to a gene: 2. The CDR3 covers 14 residues. Here the CDR3 reads CAWSVLAGVNEQFF. The DNA for the CDR3 is TGTGCCTGGAGTGTACTAGCGGGAGTGAATGAGCAGTTCTTC.

V gene TRBV27 combines with J gene TRBJ2-2; D unclear. There are 12 residues in the CDR3. V was trimmed by 7 bases and J by 6 bases, leaving 9 bases between them. CDR1 and CDR2 from the germline V gene are MNHEY and SMNVEV (reference sequence). This CDR3 reads CASTKEAGELFF. CDR3 in DNA: TGTGCCAGCACCAAAGAGGCCGGGGAGCTGTTTTTT.

In this sample, this clone turned up a few times. The V and J genes are TRBV7-9 and TRBJ1-5, with D possibly TRBD1 on 5 matching bases. V lost 5 bases to trimming and J lost 0 bases, with 17 bases between them. The germline V gene has CDR1 SEHNR and CDR2 FQNEAQ (reference sequence). The CDR3 has 17 amino acids. The CDR3 sequence is CASSPQVKFPSNQPQHF. In DNA form, the CDR3 reads TGTGCCAGCAGCCCACAGGTCAAGTTTCCTAGCAATCAGCCCCAGCATTTT.

As to this clone: A read error may be the cause here, since a much bigger clone is one base away. The rearrangement links TRBV30 to TRBJ2-7; a weak D match, TRBD2 (5 bases). CDR3 length: 14 residues. V was clipped by 1 base and J by 3 bases, with 13 bases between them. Germline CDR1 GTSNPN, CDR2 SVGIG (reference sequence). DNA for the CDR3: TGTGCCTGGAGTGCCGGGATAGGGAACTACGAGCAGTACTTC. As protein: CAWSAGIGNYEQYF.

The chain couples TRBV4-3 to TRBJ2-2; 7 bases line up with TRBD1. V was clipped by 6 bases and J by 2 bases; unmatched bases: 15. Germline CDR1 and CDR2: LGHNA and YSLEER. This CDR3 has 18 residues. The CDR3 DNA reads TGCGCCAGCAGTCGTCCTAGGGGGCGGACCATTAACACCGGGGAGCTGTTTTTT. Protein sequence: CASSRPRGRTINTGELFF.